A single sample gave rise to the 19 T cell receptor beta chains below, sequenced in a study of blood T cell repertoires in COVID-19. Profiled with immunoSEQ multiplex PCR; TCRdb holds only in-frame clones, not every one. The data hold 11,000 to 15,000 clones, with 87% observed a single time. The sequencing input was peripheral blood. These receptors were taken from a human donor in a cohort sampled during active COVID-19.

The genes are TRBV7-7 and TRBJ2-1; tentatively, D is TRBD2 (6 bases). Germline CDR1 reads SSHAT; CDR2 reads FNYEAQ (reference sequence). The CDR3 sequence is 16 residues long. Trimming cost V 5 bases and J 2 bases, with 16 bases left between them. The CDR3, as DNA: TGTGCCAGCAGCCCGGCGGAGGGTCCCCCCTACAATGAGCAGTTCTTC. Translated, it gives CASSPAEGPPYNEQFF.

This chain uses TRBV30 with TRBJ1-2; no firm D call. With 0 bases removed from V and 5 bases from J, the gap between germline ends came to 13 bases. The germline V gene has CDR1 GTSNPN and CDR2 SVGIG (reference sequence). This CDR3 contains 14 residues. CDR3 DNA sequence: TGTGCCTGGAGTGTGGCCCGGGAAGGATATGGCTACACCTTC. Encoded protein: CAWSVAREGYGYTF.

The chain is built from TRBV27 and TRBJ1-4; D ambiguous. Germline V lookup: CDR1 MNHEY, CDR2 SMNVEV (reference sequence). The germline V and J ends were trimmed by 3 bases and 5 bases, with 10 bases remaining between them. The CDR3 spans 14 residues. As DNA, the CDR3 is TGTGCCAGCAGTTTTCGGGGTGGGAATGAAAAACTGTTTTTT. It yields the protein CASSFRGGNEKLFF.

The chain's CDR3 is CASSSTPTNQETQYF. CDR3 coding DNA: TGCGCCAGCAGCTCGACTCCTACAAACCAAGAGACCCAGTACTTC. This chain joins TRBV5-1 and TRBJ2-5; D not certain. Trimming took off 3 bases at V and 0 bases at J, with 12 bases between the two ends. Germline CDR1 reads SGHRS; CDR2 reads YFSETQ. The CDR3 consists of 15 residues.

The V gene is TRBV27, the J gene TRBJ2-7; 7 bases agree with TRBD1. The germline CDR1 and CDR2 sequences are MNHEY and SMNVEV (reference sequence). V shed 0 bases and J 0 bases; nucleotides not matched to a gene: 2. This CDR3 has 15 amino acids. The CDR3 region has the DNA TGTGCCAGCAGTTTATCGGGGACAGCCTCCTACGAGCAGTACTTC. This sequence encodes CASSLSGTASYEQYF.

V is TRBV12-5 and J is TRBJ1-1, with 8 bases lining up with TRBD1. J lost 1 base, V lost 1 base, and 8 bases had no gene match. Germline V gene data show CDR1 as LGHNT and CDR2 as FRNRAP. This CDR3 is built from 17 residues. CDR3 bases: TGTGCTAGTGGTTTGGCGGCAGGGGGCTTGAGGAACACTGAAGCTTTCTTT. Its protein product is CASGLAAGGLRNTEAFF. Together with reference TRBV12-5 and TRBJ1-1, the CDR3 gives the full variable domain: DARVTQTPRHKVTEMGQEVTMRCQPILGHNTVFWYRQTMMQGLELLAYFRNRAPLDDSGMPKDRFSAEMPDATLATLKIQPSEPRDSAVYFCASGLAAGGLRNTEAFFGQGTRLTVV.

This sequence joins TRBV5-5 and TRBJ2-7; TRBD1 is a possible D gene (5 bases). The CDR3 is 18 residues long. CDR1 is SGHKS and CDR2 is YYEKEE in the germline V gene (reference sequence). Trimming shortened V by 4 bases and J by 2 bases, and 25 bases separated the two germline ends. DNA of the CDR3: TGTGCCAGCAGCGAGTTTTCGACCAGGGAAAGTATGGCCTACGAGCAGTACTTC. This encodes CASSEFSTRESMAYEQYF.

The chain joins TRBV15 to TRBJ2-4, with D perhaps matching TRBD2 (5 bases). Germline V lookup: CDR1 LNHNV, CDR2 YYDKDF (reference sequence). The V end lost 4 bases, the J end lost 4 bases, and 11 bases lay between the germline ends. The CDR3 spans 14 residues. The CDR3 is CATSTPGEKNIQYF. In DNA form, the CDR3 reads TGTGCCACCAGCACCCCCGGGGAGAAAAACATTCAGTACTTC.

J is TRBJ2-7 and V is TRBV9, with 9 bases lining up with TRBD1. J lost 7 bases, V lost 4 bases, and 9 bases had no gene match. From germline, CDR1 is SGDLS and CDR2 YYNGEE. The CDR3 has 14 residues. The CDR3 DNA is TGTGCCAGCAGCCCCCAAGGACAGGGGAATGAGCAGTACTTC. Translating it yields CASSPQGQGNEQYF.

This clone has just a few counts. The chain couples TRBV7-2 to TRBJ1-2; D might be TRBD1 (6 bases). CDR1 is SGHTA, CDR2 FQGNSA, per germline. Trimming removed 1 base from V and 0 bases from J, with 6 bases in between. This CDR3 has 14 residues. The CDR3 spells CASSLGTANYGYTF. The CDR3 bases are TGTGCCAGCAGCTTAGGGACAGCTAACTATGGCTACACCTTC.

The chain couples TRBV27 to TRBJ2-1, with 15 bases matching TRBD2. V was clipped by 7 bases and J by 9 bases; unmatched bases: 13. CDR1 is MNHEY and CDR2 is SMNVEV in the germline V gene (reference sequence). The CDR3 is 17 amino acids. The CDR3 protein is CASTTTGTSGRHGEQFF. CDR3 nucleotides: TGTGCCAGCACAACCACCGGGACTAGCGGGAGGCACGGTGAGCAGTTCTTC.

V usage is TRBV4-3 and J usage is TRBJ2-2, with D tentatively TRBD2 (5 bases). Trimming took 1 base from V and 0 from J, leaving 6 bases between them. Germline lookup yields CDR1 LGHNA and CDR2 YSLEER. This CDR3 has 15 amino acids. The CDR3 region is CASSQVASNTGELFF. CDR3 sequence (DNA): TGCGCCAGCAGCCAAGTAGCGTCGAACACCGGGGAGCTGTTTTTT.

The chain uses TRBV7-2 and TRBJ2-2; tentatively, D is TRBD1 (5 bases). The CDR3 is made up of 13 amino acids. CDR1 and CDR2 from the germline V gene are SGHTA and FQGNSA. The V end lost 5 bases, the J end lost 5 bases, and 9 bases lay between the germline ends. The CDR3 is CASSHPGTGELFF. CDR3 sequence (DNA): TGTGCCAGCAGCCATCCAGGGACCGGGGAGCTGTTTTTT. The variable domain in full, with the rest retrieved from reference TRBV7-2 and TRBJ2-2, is GAGVSQSPSNKVTEKGKDVELRCDPISGHTALYWYRQSLGQGLEFLIYFQGNSAPDKSGLPSDRFSAERTGGSVSTLTIQRTQQEDSAVYLCASSHPGTGELFFGEGSRLTVL.

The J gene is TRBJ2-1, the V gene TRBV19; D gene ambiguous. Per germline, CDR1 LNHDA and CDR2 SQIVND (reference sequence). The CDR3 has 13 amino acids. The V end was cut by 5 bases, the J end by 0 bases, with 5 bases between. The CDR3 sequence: CASSYSSYNEQFF. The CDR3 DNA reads TGTGCCAGTAGTTATAGCTCCTACAATGAGCAGTTCTTC.

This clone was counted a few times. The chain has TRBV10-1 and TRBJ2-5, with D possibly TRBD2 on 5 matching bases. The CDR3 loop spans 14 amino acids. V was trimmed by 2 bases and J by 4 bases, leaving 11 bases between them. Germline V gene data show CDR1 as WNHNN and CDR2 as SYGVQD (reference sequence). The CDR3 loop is CASSETADPETQYF. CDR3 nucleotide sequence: TGCGCCAGCAGTGAGACAGCGGATCCAGAGACCCAGTACTTC.

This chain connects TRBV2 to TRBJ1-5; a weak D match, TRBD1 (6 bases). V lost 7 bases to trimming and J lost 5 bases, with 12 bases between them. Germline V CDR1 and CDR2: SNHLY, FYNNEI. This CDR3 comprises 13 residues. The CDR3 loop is CASTGTQYQPQHF. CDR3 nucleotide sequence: TGTGCCAGCACTGGGACACAATATCAGCCCCAGCATTTT.

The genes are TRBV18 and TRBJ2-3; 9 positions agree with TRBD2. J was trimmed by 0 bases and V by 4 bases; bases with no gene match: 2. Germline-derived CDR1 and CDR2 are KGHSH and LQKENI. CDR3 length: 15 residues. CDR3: CASSLAGASTDTQYF. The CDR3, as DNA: TGTGCCAGCTCACTAGCGGGGGCGAGCACAGATACGCAGTATTTT.

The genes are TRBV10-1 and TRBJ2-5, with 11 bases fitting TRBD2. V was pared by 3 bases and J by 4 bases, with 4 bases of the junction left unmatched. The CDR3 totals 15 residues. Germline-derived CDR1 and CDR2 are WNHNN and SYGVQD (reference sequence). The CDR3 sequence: CASSELAGGRETQYF. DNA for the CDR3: TGCGCCAGCAGTGAATTAGCGGGAGGGCGAGAGACCCAGTACTTC.

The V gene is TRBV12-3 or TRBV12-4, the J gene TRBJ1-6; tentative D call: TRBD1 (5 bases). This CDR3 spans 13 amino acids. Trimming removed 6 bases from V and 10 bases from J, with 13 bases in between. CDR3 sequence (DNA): TGTGCCAGCAGCCTTTCGGGGGGATCACCCCTCCACTTT. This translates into CASSLSGGSPLHF.